One sample yielded the 14 T cell receptor beta chains listed below, sequenced in a study of T cell responses to AZD1222 COVID-19 vaccine. Clones were sequenced by immunoSEQ multiplex PCR, and TCRdb holds only the in-frame ones, with some missing. The repertoire includes more than 85,000 clones, approximately 90% of them detected once, and 3.2% sits in the top ten. Specimen: peripheral blood, collected on day 0 of AZD1222 vaccination. The receptor source for this set is an adult in good health.

The chain joins TRBV6-6 to TRBJ1-1; D is perhaps TRBD1 (5 bases). Looked up from germline, CDR1 is MNHNY and CDR2 is SVGAGI (reference sequence). Trimming pared 7 bases from V and 5 bases from J, leaving 17 bases between. The CDR3 contains 14 residues. CDR3 residues: CASTTPGGWTEAFF. CDR3 sequence (DNA): TGTGCCAGCACCACCCCCGGGGGTTGGACTGAAGCTTTCTTT.

Worth noting for this clone: Other DNA sequences in the same sample also yield this CDR3. The gene calls are TRBV28 and TRBJ1-5; perhaps TRBD1 as D (6 bases). This CDR3 is built from 14 residues. Germline lookup yields CDR1 MDHEN and CDR2 SYDVKM. The V end lost 7 bases, the J end lost 2 bases, and 12 bases lay between the germline ends. This CDR3 is CASTLGGRNQPQHF. CDR3 DNA: TGTGCCAGCACCCTGGGGGGCCGCAATCAGCCCCAGCATTTT.

In DNA form, the CDR3 reads TGTGCCAGTAGTATAGGCGCAGCGGGAGCGAAAAAGACCCAGTACTTC. This codes for CASSIGAAGAKKTQYF. The V gene is TRBV19, the J gene TRBJ2-5; 8 nucleotides line up with TRBD2. The V gene end was trimmed by 1 base and the J gene end by 6 bases; junction bases not matched to a gene: 10. The CDR3 spans 16 residues. Looked up from germline, CDR1 is LNHDA and CDR2 is SQIVND (reference sequence).

The gene calls are TRBV12-3 or TRBV12-4 and TRBJ1-2; D is possibly TRBD1 (5 bases). V was cut by 5 bases and J by 4 bases, with 11 bases left in between. CDR3 length: 13 amino acids. Here the CDR3 DNA reads TGTGCCAGCAGTCCGTCCGACAGCTATGGCTACACCTTC. It encodes CASSPSDSYGYTF.

This rearrangement joins TRBV28 to TRBJ1-1; no clear D. The CDR3 consists of 11 residues. V was shortened by 4 bases and J by 11 bases, with 11 bases between the two germline ends. Germline CDR1 reads MDHEN; CDR2 reads SYDVKM. The CDR3 loop is CASSYRLRAFF. The DNA of the CDR3 is TGTGCCAGCAGTTATCGTCTTCGCGCTTTCTTT.

The chain uses TRBV3-1 (or the pseudogene TRBV3-2) and TRBJ2-5, with D unclear. This CDR3 is 12 amino acids long. V lost 2 bases and J 5 bases, leaving 6 bases between the germline ends. Germline values: CDR1 LGHDT, CDR2 YNNKEL (reference sequence). CDR3 coding DNA: TGTGCCAGCAGCCAAAACTGGGAGACCCAGTACTTC. It specifies CASSQNWETQYF.

This clone was counted ten times or more. The V gene is TRBV12-3 or TRBV12-4, the J gene TRBJ2-4, with D perhaps TRBD1 (5 bases). V was trimmed by 3 bases and J by 7 bases, leaving 10 bases between them. CDR3 length: 13 amino acids. CDR3 amino acids: CASSFLGVNIQYF. As DNA, the CDR3 is TGTGCCAGCAGTTTTCTAGGGGTGAACATTCAGTACTTC.

The CDR3 region is CASSFSGGSTDTQYF. The CDR3 region has the DNA TGCGCCAGCAGCTTTAGCGGGGGTTCCACAGATACGCAGTATTTT. This chain joins TRBV5-1 and TRBJ2-3; 9 bases are a match to TRBD2. CDR3 length: 15 residues. Germline trimming cut 2 bases from V and 2 bases from J; bases unmatched to any gene: 3. CDR1 and CDR2 (germline): SGHRS, YFSETQ.

This sequence joins TRBV19 and TRBJ1-2; 7 positions agree with TRBD1. Losses at the gene ends were 7 bases for V and 8 bases for J; bases not matched to a gene: 10. Germline V lookup: CDR1 LNHDA, CDR2 SQIVND (reference sequence). CDR3 length: 13 amino acids. In DNA, the CDR3 is TGTGCCAGTACCATCCAGGGGGGCGAGGGCTACACCTTC. Protein: CASTIQGGEGYTF.

This chain links TRBV3-1 (or the pseudogene TRBV3-2) with TRBJ2-6, with D unclear. This CDR3 comprises 16 residues. Trimming cost V 4 bases and J 0 bases, with 10 bases left between them. Germline V gene data show CDR1 as LGHDT and CDR2 as YNNKEL (reference sequence). The CDR3 sequence is CASSRWAASGANVLTF. Here the CDR3 DNA reads TGTGCCAGCAGCCGGTGGGCAGCCTCTGGGGCCAACGTCCTGACTTTC.

J is TRBJ1-1 and V is TRBV7-9, with unresolved D. This CDR3 region has 13 residues. Germline CDR1 SEHNR, CDR2 FQNEAQ (reference sequence). V lost 1 base and J 3 bases, leaving 6 bases between the germline ends. This CDR3 reads CASSLVTDTEAFF. In DNA, the CDR3 is TGTGCCAGCAGCTTAGTAACAGACACTGAAGCTTTCTTT.

The CDR3 sequence: CSASRLAGGTGELFF. Here the CDR3 DNA reads TGCAGTGCTAGTAGACTAGCGGGCGGGACCGGGGAGCTGTTTTTT. The chain carries TRBV20-1 and TRBJ2-2, with 10 bases lining up with TRBD2. Germline V gene lookup returns CDR1 DFQATT and CDR2 SNEGSKA (reference sequence). Germline trimming cut 3 bases from V and 5 bases from J; bases unmatched to any gene: 6. The CDR3 covers 15 residues.

The chain uses TRBV20-1 and TRBJ2-7; D might be TRBD2 (6 bases). V dropped 3 bases and J dropped 3 bases, with 9 bases sitting between them. CDR1 and CDR2 (germline): DFQATT, SNEGSKA (reference sequence). The CDR3 sequence is 12 residues long. The CDR3 nucleotides read TGCAGTGCTAGTGGAGGGTTCTACGAGCAGTACTTC. This sequence encodes CSASGGFYEQYF.

The chain carries TRBV15 and TRBJ1-4; D uncertain. CDR3 length: 13 amino acids. CDR1 and CDR2 (germline): LNHNV, YYDKDF (reference sequence). The germline V and J ends were trimmed by 0 bases and 8 bases, with 7 bases remaining between them. CDR3 DNA: TGTGCCACCAGCAGAGATTTGACCGAAAAACTGTTTTTT. As protein: CATSRDLTEKLFF.